This T cell receptor (beta chain) was obtained from a study of blood T cell repertoires in COVID-19. Some clones are missing from TCRdb's copy, which holds only in-frame ones; the method was immunoSEQ multiplex PCR. Here the sample spans roughly 91,000 clones, roughly 84% being singletons. Germline V gives CDR1 MNHNY, CDR2 SVGAGI (reference sequence). The ends were cut back, 5 bases at V and 1 base at J, with 18 bases in the middle. This CDR3 has 18 amino acids. The source is a man in his 70s with active or convalescent COVID-19. V and J are TRBV6-6 and TRBJ2-6; D may be TRBD2 (5 bases). Sequenced: peripheral blood. The CDR3 DNA reads as TGTGCCAGCAGTCAGGAGCGCGGGCTGAAGTCTGGGGCCAACGTCCTGACTTTC. Its translation is CASSQERGLKSGANVLTF.